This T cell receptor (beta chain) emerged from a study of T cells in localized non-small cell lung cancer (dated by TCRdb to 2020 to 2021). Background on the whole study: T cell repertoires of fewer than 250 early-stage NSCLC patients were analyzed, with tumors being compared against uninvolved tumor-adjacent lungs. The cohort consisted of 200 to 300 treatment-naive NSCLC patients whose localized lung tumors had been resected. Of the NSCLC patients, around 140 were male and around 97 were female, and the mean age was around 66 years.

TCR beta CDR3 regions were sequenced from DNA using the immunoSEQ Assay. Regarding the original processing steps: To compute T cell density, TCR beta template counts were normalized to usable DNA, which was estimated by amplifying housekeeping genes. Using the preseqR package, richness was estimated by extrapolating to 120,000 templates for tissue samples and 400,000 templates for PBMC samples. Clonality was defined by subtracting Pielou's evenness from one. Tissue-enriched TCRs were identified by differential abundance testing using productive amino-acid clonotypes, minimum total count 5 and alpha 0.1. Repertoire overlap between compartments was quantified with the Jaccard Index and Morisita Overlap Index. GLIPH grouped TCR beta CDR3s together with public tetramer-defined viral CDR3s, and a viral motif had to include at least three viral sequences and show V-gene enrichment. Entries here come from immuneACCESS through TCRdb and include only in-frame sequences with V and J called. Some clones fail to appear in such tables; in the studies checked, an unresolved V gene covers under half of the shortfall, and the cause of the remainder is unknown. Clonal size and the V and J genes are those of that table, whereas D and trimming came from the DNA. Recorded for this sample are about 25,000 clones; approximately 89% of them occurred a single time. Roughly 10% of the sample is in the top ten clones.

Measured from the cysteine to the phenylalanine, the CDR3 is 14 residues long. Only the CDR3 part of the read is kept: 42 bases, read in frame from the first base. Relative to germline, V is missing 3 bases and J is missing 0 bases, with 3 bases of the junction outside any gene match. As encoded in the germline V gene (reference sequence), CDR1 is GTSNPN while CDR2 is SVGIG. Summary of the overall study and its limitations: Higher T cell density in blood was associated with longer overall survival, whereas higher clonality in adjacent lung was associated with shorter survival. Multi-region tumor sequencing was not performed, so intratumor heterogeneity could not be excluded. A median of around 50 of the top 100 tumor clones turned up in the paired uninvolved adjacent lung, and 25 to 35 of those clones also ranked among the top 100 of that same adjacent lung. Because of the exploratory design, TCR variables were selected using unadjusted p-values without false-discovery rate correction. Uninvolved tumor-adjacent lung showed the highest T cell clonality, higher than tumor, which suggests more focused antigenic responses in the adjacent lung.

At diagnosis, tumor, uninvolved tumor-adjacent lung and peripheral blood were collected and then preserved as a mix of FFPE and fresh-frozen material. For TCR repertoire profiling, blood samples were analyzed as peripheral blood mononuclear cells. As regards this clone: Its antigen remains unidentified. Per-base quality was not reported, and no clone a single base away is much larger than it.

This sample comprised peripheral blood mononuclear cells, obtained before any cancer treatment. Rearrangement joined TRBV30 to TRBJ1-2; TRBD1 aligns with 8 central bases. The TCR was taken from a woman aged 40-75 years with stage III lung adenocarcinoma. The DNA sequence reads TGTGCCTGGAGCGCGGACAGGGCTAACTATGGCTACACCTTC. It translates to CAWSADRANYGYTF.